This T cell receptor (beta chain) was sequenced for a study of T cell responses to AZD1222 COVID-19 vaccine. The repertoire was sequenced with immunoSEQ multiplex PCR; TCRdb's copy has only in-frame clones and lacks some. The sample holds roughly 150,000 clones; less than 95% are singletons and the top ten take about 5.9%. General study points: A reported finding is that nearly half of spike-specific TCRs target unmutated variant regions. In all cases, repertoires were sampled only after the peak T cell response.

CDR1 is WNHNN and CDR2 is SYGVQD in the germline V gene (reference sequence). The length of the CDR3 is 13 residues. V was trimmed by 0 bases and J by 8 bases, leaving 7 bases between them. On this clone: Its antigen is as yet unknown.

This sequence joins TRBV10-1 and TRBJ1-4; D is possibly TRBD1 (5 bases). The sample in question was peripheral blood, obtained 28 days after the second AZD1222 dose. The source is an adult who received the AZD1222 COVID-19 vaccine. This CDR3 reads CASSESGAEKLFF. The CDR3 bases are TGCGCCAGCAGTGAGTCCGGGGCCGAAAAACTGTTTTTT.